This record looks at one TCR beta chain sequence and its context. Assay used: immunoSEQ multiplex PCR; TCRdb lists only in-frame clones, some missing. The data hold some 310,000 clones, with around nine tenths observed a single time. Participants' own reports of clinical history determined their cohort assignment. What the recovered Cohort 3 donors had was two negative PCRs, clearance, or symptom resolution. The data stem from a study of blood T cell repertoires in COVID-19. Overall study: COVID-19 samples, acute and convalescent, were from the United States, Italy and Spain. The cDNA or gDNA used as material had been derived from T cells, B-cell-depleted T cells, or PBMCs.

Germline-derived CDR1 and CDR2 are SNHLY and FYNNEI. Germline trimming cut 6 bases from V and 4 bases from J; bases unmatched to any gene: 10. The CDR3 has 16 residues. The sequencing input was PBMCs or T cells enriched from blood (not recorded which). The sequence came from a woman in her twenties or thirties who had recovered from COVID-19. J is TRBJ1-5 and V is TRBV2; 9 bases map to TRBD1. The CDR3 loop reads CASRNPDRGQNQPQHF. CDR3 coding DNA: TGTGCCAGCAGGAACCCGGACAGGGGCCAAAATCAGCCCCAGCATTTT.